The 28 T cell receptor beta chains presented below share a single source sample, sequenced in a study of T cell clusters in autoimmune cytopenias (dated by TCRdb to the late 2010s). Data came from an Illumina MiSeq. To amplify TRB rearrangements, a touch-down multiplex PCR protocol was run with the TRB-A and TRB-B primer pools combined in a single tube. Following TCRdb reprocessing, every CDR3 protein sequence forms one entry, and DNA is not provided. The sample table includes nearly 9,000 distinct CDR3 sequences. The ten largest account for less than 4.5% of the sample. TRB amplification used about 230 ng of peripheral blood genomic DNA, some 38,000 genome equivalents, per sample. The sequenced material came from peripheral blood. The receptors derive from a human donor with an autoimmune cytopenia or autoimmune hepatitis (not recorded which).

The chain recombines TRBV24-1 with TRBJ2-3. Looked up from germline, CDR1 is KGHDR and CDR2 is SFDVKD. The length of the CDR3 is 16 residues. The CDR3: CATSDLDSYPTDTQYF.

The chain recombines TRBV27 with TRBJ2-3. Germline CDR1 and CDR2: MNHEY and SMNVEV (reference sequence). The CDR3 is made up of 13 amino acids. CDR3 residues: CASSFGVTDTQYF.

This clonotype is called medium-sized based on its frequency. The J gene is TRBJ2-1, the V gene TRBV7-6; TCRdb gives TRBD2 as the D gene, but with no DNA this cannot be confirmed. CDR1 is SGHVS, CDR2 FNYEAQ, per germline. The CDR3 covers 14 residues. CDR3 loop: CASLRGTSGVEQFF.

The rearrangement joins TRBV5-5 to TRBJ2-2; absent DNA, TCRdb's TRBD1 call cannot be checked. Germline loops: CDR1 SGHKS, CDR2 YYEKEE (reference sequence). The length of the CDR3 is 14 residues. The CDR3 reads CASGEGGHTGELFF. Full variable domain (outside the CDR3, taken from reference TRBV5-5 and TRBJ2-2): DAGVTQSPTHLIKTRGQQVTLRCSPISGHKSVSWYQQVLGQGPQFIFQYYEKEERGRGNFPDRFSARQFPNYSSELNVNALLLGDSALYLCASGEGGHTGELFFGEGSRLTVL.

The V call is TRBV11-1, the J call TRBJ1-1. In germline, CDR1 is SGHAT, CDR2 FQDESV (reference sequence). The CDR3 has 14 residues. CDR3 sequence reads: CASSQSRVTTEAFF.

The chain links TRBV24-1 to TRBJ2-2; the D call of TRBD1 rests on TCRdb alone, since no DNA is present to check it. The CDR3 is made up of 15 amino acids. Germline V gives CDR1 KGHDR, CDR2 SFDVKD. CDR3 protein: CATKPGQGRTGELFF.

The rearrangement joins TRBV19 to TRBJ1-2. CDR1 and CDR2 (germline): LNHDA, SQIVND (reference sequence). The CDR3 runs to 15 residues. The CDR3 sequence: CASSIGSLMNYGYTF.

This clonotype is called medium-sized (0.01 to 0.1%) based on its frequency. J is TRBJ1-5 and V is TRBV19; the TRBD1 assignment by TCRdb is unverifiable without DNA. CDR1 and CDR2 from the germline V gene are LNHDA and SQIVND (reference sequence). The CDR3 runs to 13 residues. CDR3 in amino acids: CASSMEGRQPQHF. The full variable domain, completed using reference TRBV19 and TRBJ1-5, is DGGITQSPKYLFRKEGQNVTLSCEQNLNHDAMYWYRQDPGQGLRLIYYSQIVNDFQKGDIAEGYSVSREKKESFPLTVTSAQKNPTAFYLCASSMEGRQPQHFGDGTRLSIL.

This clonotype ranks as medium-sized in terms of frequency. The V gene is TRBV19, the J gene TRBJ1-2. Germline V lookup: CDR1 LNHDA, CDR2 SQIVND (reference sequence). The CDR3 spans 14 residues. CDR3 region: CATNHATAYYGYTF. The whole variable domain, filled in from reference TRBV19 and TRBJ1-2, reads DGGITQSPKYLFRKEGQNVTLSCEQNLNHDAMYWYRQDPGQGLRLIYYSQIVNDFQKGDIAEGYSVSREKKESFPLTVTSAQKNPTAFYLCATNHATAYYGYTFGSGTRLTVV.

The rearrangement joins TRBV20-1 to TRBJ1-2; TCRdb lists TRBD1, though no DNA is available to test this call. The CDR3 covers 17 residues. Germline V gene lookup returns CDR1 DFQATT and CDR2 SNEGSKA (reference sequence). CDR3 sequence reads: CSARNTLLTGRDYGYTF.

V gene TRBV24-1 combines with J gene TRBJ2-6; the D gene TCRdb calls, TRBD1, cannot be checked with no DNA. This CDR3 comprises 17 residues. Per germline, CDR1 KGHDR and CDR2 SFDVKD. CDR3 sequence reads: CATSGLSPRSGANVLTF.

This chain joins TRBV11-2 and TRBJ1-1. The length of the CDR3 is 12 residues. Looked up from germline, CDR1 is SGHAT and CDR2 is FQNNGV. The CDR3 protein is CASSSQDSEAFF.

The chain recombines TRBV12-3 or TRBV12-4 with TRBJ2-1; the D gene TCRdb calls, TRBD1, cannot be checked with no DNA. The CDR3 extends over 14 amino acids. CDR3 protein: CASSFGGVFNEQFF.

This clonotype is labeled medium-sized based on frequency. The rearrangement joins TRBV29-1 to TRBJ2-5; TCRdb's D gene call, TRBD2, goes unchecked for lack of DNA. Germline loops: CDR1 SQVTM, CDR2 ANQGSEA. CDR3 size: 14 residues. CDR3 region: CSVGPSPETETQYF. Full variable domain (missing parts from reference TRBV29-1 and TRBJ2-5): SAVISQKPSRDICQRGTSLTIQCQVDSQVTMMFWYRQQPGQSLTLIATANQGSEATYESGFVIDKFPISRPNLTFSTLTVSNMSPEDSSIYLCSVGPSPETETQYFGPGTRLLVL.

This chain joins TRBV7-6 and TRBJ1-4; TCRdb's D call of TRBD1 is untestable without DNA. The CDR3 length is 15 residues. Germline V CDR1 and CDR2: SGHVS, FNYEAQ. This CDR3 reads CASSLLGGSNEKLFF.

The V and J genes are TRBV12-3 or TRBV12-4 and TRBJ2-1; with no DNA, the TCRdb D assignment of TRBD1 cannot be verified. This CDR3 comprises 15 residues. This CDR3 is CASSFRDRSYNEQFF.

The chain links TRBV12-3 or TRBV12-4 to TRBJ1-2; checking the TCRdb D call of TRBD1 is not possible without DNA. The CDR3 consists of 15 residues. CDR3 residues: CASSPGQGGGYGYTF.

This clonotype counts as medium-sized (0.01 to 0.1%) by frequency. This chain connects TRBV19 to TRBJ1-2; with no DNA, the TCRdb D assignment of TRBD1 cannot be verified. Germline V CDR1 and CDR2: LNHDA, SQIVND (reference sequence). The CDR3 runs to 15 residues. The CDR3 sequence: CASTPPEKGRYGYTF. Full variable domain (remainder filled in from reference TRBV19 and TRBJ1-2): DGGITQSPKYLFRKEGQNVTLSCEQNLNHDAMYWYRQDPGQGLRLIYYSQIVNDFQKGDIAEGYSVSREKKESFPLTVTSAQKNPTAFYLCASTPPEKGRYGYTFGSGTRLTVV.

This clonotype shows up as medium-sized (0.01 to 0.1%) by frequency. The genes are TRBV29-1 and TRBJ2-7; with no DNA, the TCRdb D assignment of TRBD2 cannot be verified. Germline-derived CDR1 and CDR2 are SQVTM and ANQGSEA. This CDR3 has 15 residues. CDR3 amino acids: CSVEGGTSGTYEQYF.

V and J are TRBV6-5 and TRBJ1-6. Germline V gene lookup returns CDR1 MNHEY and CDR2 SVGAGI. The CDR3 extends over 18 amino acids. The CDR3 reads CASSYSMAGSSYNSPLHF.

This clonotype is identified as medium-sized (0.01 to 0.1%) from frequency. The rearrangement links TRBV6-5 to TRBJ2-1; the TCRdb call, TRBD1, lacks DNA for checking. Per the germline V gene, CDR1 is MNHEY and CDR2 is SVGAGI. CDR3 length: 15 residues. The CDR3 loop is CASSPWDSNYNEQFF.

By frequency, this clonotype registers medium-sized (0.01 to 0.1%). The rearrangement uses TRBV15 and TRBJ2-1; absent DNA, TCRdb's TRBD2 call cannot be checked. The germline gives CDR1 LNHNV, CDR2 YYDKDF (reference sequence). CDR3 length: 17 residues. This CDR3 reads CAIERTSGMVSYNEQFF.

This clonotype is called medium-sized based on its frequency. The chain has TRBV15 and TRBJ2-6; the D gene TCRdb calls, TRBD2, cannot be checked with no DNA. Germline V gives CDR1 LNHNV, CDR2 YYDKDF (reference sequence). There are 18 residues in the CDR3. CDR3 amino acids: CATSRKREARSGANVLTF.

V gene TRBV7-2 combines with J gene TRBJ2-1. This CDR3 contains 14 residues. CDR1 is SGHTA, CDR2 FQGNSA, per germline. CDR3 protein: CASSSGTLYNEQFF.

The chain recombines TRBV20-1 with TRBJ1-2. The CDR3 loop spans 13 amino acids. Germline-derived CDR1 and CDR2 are DFQATT and SNEGSKA (reference sequence). CDR3: CSADGQGRNGYTF.

The CDR3 loop reads CASSERGTSGNTGELFF. The rearrangement joins TRBV27 to TRBJ2-2; lacking DNA, the TRBD2 call made by TCRdb goes unchecked. CDR3 length: 17 amino acids. Germline loops: CDR1 MNHEY, CDR2 SMNVEV (reference sequence).

This clonotype is labeled medium-sized based on frequency. The chain combines TRBV19 with TRBJ1-2. The germline V gene encodes CDR1 LNHDA and CDR2 SQIVND (reference sequence). The CDR3 contains 15 residues. CDR3: CASSISPGLRDGYTF.

J is TRBJ1-1 and V is TRBV19; TCRdb's D call, TRBD1, is unchecked because there is no DNA. This CDR3 is built from 14 residues. Germline V lookup: CDR1 LNHDA, CDR2 SQIVND (reference sequence). The chain's CDR3 is CASRRDRGNTEAFF.